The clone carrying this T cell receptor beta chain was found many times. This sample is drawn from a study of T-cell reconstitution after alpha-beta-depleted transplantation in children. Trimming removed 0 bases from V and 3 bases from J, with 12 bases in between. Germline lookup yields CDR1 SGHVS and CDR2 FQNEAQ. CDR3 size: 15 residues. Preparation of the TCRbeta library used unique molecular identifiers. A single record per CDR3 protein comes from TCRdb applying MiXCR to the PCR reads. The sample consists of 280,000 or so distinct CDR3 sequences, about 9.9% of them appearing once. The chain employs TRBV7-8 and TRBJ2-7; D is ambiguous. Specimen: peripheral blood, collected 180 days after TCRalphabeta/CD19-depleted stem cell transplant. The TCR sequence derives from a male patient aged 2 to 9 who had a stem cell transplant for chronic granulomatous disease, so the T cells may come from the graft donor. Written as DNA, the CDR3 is TGTGCCAGCAGCTTAGCAGCAGATAAATTCTACGAGCAGTACTTC. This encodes CASSLAADKFYEQYF.